This T cell receptor (beta chain) was captured by sequencing in a study of blood T cell repertoires in COVID-19. The wider study: Acute-phase and convalescent COVID-19 samples originated in the United States, Italy and Spain. In each case, the material was cDNA or gDNA derived from T cells, B-cell-depleted T cells, or PBMCs.

Original handling: Estimation of nucleated cell counts relied on the amplification of reference gene primers. This table comes from immunoSEQ multiplex PCR, and its TCRdb copy is limited to in-frame clones, with some not included. V and J calls and clone size follow that table, whereas D and trimming were derived from the DNA. The data show about 110,000 clones, 88% seen once. The V gene lost 3 bases and the J gene lost 7 bases, with 22 bases spanning the gap. The CDR3 runs 16 residues. Germline V CDR1 and CDR2: MNHNS, SASEGT. This clonotype was sampled from a human donor in a cohort sampled during active COVID-19. This sequence joins TRBV6-1 and TRBJ2-7; D is perhaps TRBD2 (9 bases). Sequences were obtained from peripheral blood. CDR3 sequence (DNA): TGTGCCAGCAGTGAGACAGGGGCCGCGGGAGGGAGGGAGCAGTACTTC. It encodes CASSETGAAGGREQYF.